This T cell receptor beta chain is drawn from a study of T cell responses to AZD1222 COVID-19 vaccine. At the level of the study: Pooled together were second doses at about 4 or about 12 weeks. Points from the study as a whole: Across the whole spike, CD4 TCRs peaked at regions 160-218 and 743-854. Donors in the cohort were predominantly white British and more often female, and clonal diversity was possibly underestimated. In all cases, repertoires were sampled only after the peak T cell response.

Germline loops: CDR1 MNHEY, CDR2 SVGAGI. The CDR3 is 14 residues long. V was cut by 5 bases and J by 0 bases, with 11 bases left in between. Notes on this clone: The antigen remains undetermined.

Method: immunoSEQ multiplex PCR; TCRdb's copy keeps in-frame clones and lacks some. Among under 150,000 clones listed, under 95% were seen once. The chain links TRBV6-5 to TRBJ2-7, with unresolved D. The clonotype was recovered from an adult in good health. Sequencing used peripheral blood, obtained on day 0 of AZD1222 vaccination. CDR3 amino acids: CASSTSGSSYEQYF. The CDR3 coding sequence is TGTGCCAGCAGTACGTCCGGGTCCTCCTACGAGCAGTACTTC.